The rows below give T cell receptor beta chains drawn from one sample of a study of T-cell memory formation after mild COVID-19. Each CDR3 protein is one row after TCRdb ran MiXCR on the 5' RACE reads. Of around 110,000 distinct CDR3 sequences detected, under 15% appear once; the ten largest clones hold roughly 30%. Input material: PBMCs or a T cell subset sorted from them (not recorded which). These receptors came from an adult woman who had mild COVID-19 (a few samples of this study predate the infection). Cell type and time point are not known. Each CDR3 is given with its conserved first and last residue. D genes are given only for firm matches. Only some rows state a clone size, as once, few, many or a class for expanded clones.

D	size	V	J	CDR3	DNA
.	few	TRBV14	TRBJ2-6	CASSSRIGPYNVLTF	TGTGCCAGCAGCTCCAGGATCGGGCCGTACAACGTCCTGACTTTC
TRBD1	few	TRBV10-3	TRBJ2-1	CAISHGQGGYNEQFF	TGTGCCATCAGCCACGGACAGGGAGGCTACAATGAGCAGTTCTTC
.	.	TRBV5-5	TRBJ2-5	CASSLGQGKETQYF	TGTGCCAGCAGCTTGGGCCAGGGCAAAGAGACCCAGTACTTC
.	.	TRBV7-3	TRBJ2-1	CASSPGQHSWNEQFF	TGTGCCAGCAGCCCCGGACAGCACTCCTGGAATGAGCAGTTCTTC
TRBD1	many	TRBV7-6	TRBJ2-6	CASSSIYWTGSSGANVLTF	TGTGCCAGCAGCTCAATATACTGGACAGGCAGCTCTGGGGCCAACGTCCTGACTTTC
.	.	TRBV9	TRBJ2-7	CASSVEQNGAYEQYF	TGTGCCAGCAGCGTAGAGCAAAATGGAGCCTACGAGCAGTACTTC
TRBD2	.	TRBV4-1	TRBJ2-7	CASSIRGSGNYEQYF	TGCGCCAGCAGCATTCGGGGTAGCGGGAACTACGAGCAGTACTTC
TRBD1	few	TRBV6-5	TRBJ2-6	CASRRPILDRVSGANVLTF	TGTGCCAGCAGGCGTCCAATTCTGGACAGGGTCTCTGGGGCCAACGTCCTGACTTTC
.	.	TRBV12-3/TRBV12-4	TRBJ2-7	CASSLSPGYEQYF	TGTGCCAGCAGTCTCTCCCCGGGCTACGAGCAGTACTTC
.	.	TRBV7-6	TRBJ2-3	CASSSTMSGGDTQYF	TGTGCCAGCAGCTCTACCATGTCCGGGGGAGATACGCAGTATTTT
.	few	TRBV29-1	TRBJ2-1	CSVGAGSEQFF	TGCAGCGTTGGGGCGGGAAGTGAGCAGTTCTTC
.	few	TRBV7-9	TRBJ1-5	CASTQGGFGNQPQHF	TGTGCCAGCACCCAGGGCGGGTTTGGCAATCAGCCCCAGCATTTT
TRBD1	.	TRBV6-1	TRBJ2-7	CASSELAWGQYYEQYF	TGTGCCAGCAGTGAACTCGCCTGGGGACAGTACTACGAGCAGTACTTC
.	many	TRBV20-1	TRBJ2-1	CSARDPTAPFANEQFF	TGCAGTGCTAGAGATCCAACGGCCCCTTTTGCTAATGAGCAGTTCTTC
.	.	TRBV9	TRBJ2-1	CASSVVGEARYNEQFF	TGTGCCAGCAGCGTAGTAGGGGAAGCCCGCTACAATGAGCAGTTCTTC
TRBD2	.	TRBV20-1	TRBJ2-1	CSARPPLAGVVDEQFF	TGCAGTGCTAGACCCCCTTTAGCGGGAGTTGTGGATGAGCAGTTCTTC
TRBD1	many	TRBV20-1	TRBJ2-7	CSAHTGDYEQYF	TGCAGTGCTCATACAGGGGACTACGAGCAGTACTTC
TRBD1	few	TRBV7-8	TRBJ2-5	CASSSRTGTRTQYF	TGTGCCAGCAGCTCGCGGACAGGGACGAGGACCCAGTACTTC
TRBD1	few	TRBV19	TRBJ1-1	CASIVPGTGVGEAFF	TGTGCCAGTATAGTACCCGGGACAGGGGTCGGTGAAGCTTTCTTT
TRBD1	few	TRBV6-5	TRBJ1-1	CASSYYRGDTEAFF	TGTGCCAGCAGTTATTACAGGGGTGACACTGAAGCTTTCTTT
.	.	TRBV6-5	TRBJ1-1	CASSQNMGGTEAFF	TGTGCCAGCAGTCAAAATATGGGAGGGACTGAAGCTTTCTTT
TRBD2	few	TRBV20-1	TRBJ2-3	CSAPGTSGSTDTQYF	TGCAGTGCTCCAGGGACTAGCGGGAGCACAGATACGCAGTATTTT
TRBD2	few	TRBV23-1	TRBJ2-1	CASSPRLAGGPNEQFF	TGCGCCAGCAGTCCCCGACTAGCGGGAGGCCCCAATGAGCAGTTCTTC
.	.	TRBV24-1	TRBJ2-1	CATSDSDDNEQFF	TGTGCCACCAGTGATTCAGACGACAATGAGCAGTTCTTC
.	many	TRBV12-3/TRBV12-4	TRBJ1-5	CASSFGDSNQPQHF	TGTGCCAGCAGTTTCGGGGATAGCAATCAGCCCCAGCATTTT
.	few	TRBV12-3/TRBV12-4	TRBJ2-3	CASSFGSTDTQYF	TGTGCCAGCAGTTTTGGAAGCACAGATACGCAGTATTTT
.	.	TRBV24-1	TRBJ2-6	CATSDMGASGANVLTF	TGTGCCACCAGTGATATGGGTGCCTCTGGGGCCAACGTCCTGACTTTC
TRBD1	.	TRBV7-9	TRBJ1-2	CASSSTGGSNYGYTF	TGTGCCAGCAGCTCCACAGGGGGTTCTAACTATGGCTACACCTTC
TRBD2	.	TRBV6-5	TRBJ2-7	CASSDPGLNEQYF	TGTGCCAGCAGTGACCCGGGACTAAACGAGCAGTACTTC
.	once	TRBV27	TRBJ2-5	CASSLVQGSRETQYF	TGTGCCAGCAGTTTAGTACAGGGTAGTAGAGAGACCCAGTACTTC
.	few	TRBV7-6	TRBJ1-2	CASSFGPRYGYTF	TGTGCCAGCAGCTTTGGGCCTCGGTATGGCTACACCTTC
.	many	TRBV20-1	TRBJ2-1	CSVPGGGTYNEQFF	TGCAGTGTTCCCGGCGGGGGCACCTACAATGAGCAGTTCTTC
.	.	TRBV9	TRBJ2-1	CASSSEGGYNEQFF	TGTGCCAGCAGCTCCGAAGGAGGCTACAATGAGCAGTTCTTC
TRBD1	few	TRBV27	TRBJ2-3	CASSFGTGTLTDTQYF	TGTGCCAGCAGTTTTGGGACAGGGACCCTCACAGATACGCAGTATTTT
.	.	TRBV6-5	TRBJ2-3	CASSYSIEHGSTAYYTQYF	TGTGCCAGCAGTTACTCGATCGAACACGGGAGTACGGCCTATTATACGCAGTATTTT
TRBD2	.	TRBV24-1	TRBJ2-5	CATSGLERGETQYF	TGTGCCACCTCGGGACTAGAGAGGGGGGAGACCCAGTACTTC
.	.	TRBV9	TRBJ2-1	CASSPRGPSYNEQFF	TGTGCCAGCAGCCCCCGAGGGCCCTCCTACAATGAGCAGTTCTTC
.	.	TRBV12-3/TRBV12-4	TRBJ1-1	CASSGQSGTEAFF	TGTGCCAGCAGTGGACAGTCCGGCACTGAAGCTTTCTTT
.	few	TRBV12-3/TRBV12-4	TRBJ2-3	CASRGLADTQYF	TGTGCCAGCAGGGGACTGGCAGATACGCAGTATTTT
.	.	TRBV25-1	TRBJ2-7	CASRLLVAGRSYEQYF	TGTGCCAGCCGACTCCTGGTGGCGGGACGTTCCTACGAGCAGTACTTC
.	.	TRBV5-1	TRBJ2-3	CASSLTQRADTQYF	TGCGCCAGCAGCTTAACGCAACGCGCAGATACGCAGTATTTT
TRBD1	.	TRBV6-5	TRBJ1-2	CASSETGGYGYTF	TGTGCCAGCAGTGAGACAGGGGGCTATGGCTACACCTTC
.	few	TRBV25-1	TRBJ2-5	CASSGYTETQYF	TGTGCCAGCAGTGGTTATACAGAGACCCAGTACTTC
.	few	TRBV6-5	TRBJ1-2	CASSFGTSYGYTF	TGTGCCAGCAGTTTCGGGACATCCTATGGCTACACCTTC
.	.	TRBV6-1	TRBJ1-5	CAIGRGIGNQPQHF	TGTGCCATCGGACGGGGGATCGGCAATCAGCCCCAGCATTTT
TRBD2	few	TRBV4-3	TRBJ2-1	CASSRGTSGRAVNEQFF	TGCGCCAGCAGCCGGGGGACTAGCGGGAGGGCTGTTAATGAGCAGTTCTTC
.	few	TRBV6-5	TRBJ2-5	CASSLRQPRYF	TGTGCCAGCAGCTTAAGACAGCCTAGGTACTTC
.	.	TRBV7-9	TRBJ2-1	CASSLGRSWNEQFF	TGTGCCAGCAGCTTAGGTAGATCATGGAATGAGCAGTTCTTC
TRBD2	.	TRBV27	TRBJ2-3	CASSLSAPGLATDTQYF	TGTGCCAGCAGTTTATCCGCTCCGGGACTAGCCACAGATACGCAGTATTTT
.	.	TRBV6-2/TRBV6-3	TRBJ1-2	CASSLPGTSYGYTF	TGTGCCAGCAGCCTCCCTGGGACATCTTATGGCTACACCTTC
.	.	TRBV2	TRBJ1-1	CASTPGDTEAFF	TGTGCCTCCACTCCGGGGGACACTGAAGCTTTCTTT
.	.	TRBV10-2	TRBJ2-7	CASSFGILGDEQYF	TGCGCCAGCAGTTTCGGGATTCTTGGAGACGAGCAGTACTTC
TRBD1	few	TRBV20-1	TRBJ2-7	CSAQWDRGPYEQYF	TGCAGTGCTCAATGGGACAGGGGCCCCTACGAGCAGTACTTC
TRBD1	many	TRBV7-2	TRBJ2-5	CASSLTRGQQETQYF	TGTGCCAGCAGCCTCACTCGGGGACAGCAAGAGACCCAGTACTTC
.	.	TRBV4-1	TRBJ1-3	CASSQDPWGLGNTIYF	TGCGCCAGCAGCCAAGATCCGTGGGGGCTCGGAAACACCATATATTTT
.	few	TRBV29-1	TRBJ2-4	CSVPTVDQNIQYF	TGCAGCGTTCCCACAGTAGACCAAAACATTCAGTACTTC
.	few	TRBV7-9	TRBJ2-2	CASSLIPGELFF	TGTGCCAGCAGCTTAATCCCCGGGGAGCTGTTTTTT
TRBD2	.	TRBV20-1	TRBJ2-3	CSARAGGQYTQYF	TGCAGTGCTAGAGCGGGGGGGCAATATACGCAGTATTTT
.	.	TRBV27	TRBJ1-5	CASSLTRRQPQHF	TGTGCCAGCAGTTTAACTCGGAGGCAGCCCCAGCATTTT
.	few	TRBV5-6	TRBJ2-4	CASSLAGGSKNIQYF	TGTGCCAGCAGCCTGGCAGGCGGGTCCAAAAACATTCAGTACTTC